Below are 15 T cell receptor beta chains sequenced from a single sample in a study of OX40 agonist ivuxolimab in advanced cancers. Receptor amplification or capture employed the immunoSEQ multiplex PCR assay. Imported from immuneACCESS, the table was reduced by TCRdb to in-frame sequences with V and J called. These copies leave out some clones; in studies compared against another copy, an unresolved V gene accounts for under half, and the cause of the remainder is not known. This sample lists around 100,000 clones; roughly nine tenths were detected once. Jointly, the top ten make up approximately 0.35% of the sample. The specimen was CD4+ or CD8+ T cells sorted from blood, collected in a trial of the OX40 agonist ivuxolimab. These receptors all stem from an adult with an advanced solid tumor such as melanoma, head and neck, liver or kidney cancer.

This chain uses TRBV7-3 with TRBJ2-3; 14 nucleotides align to TRBD2. In germline, CDR1 is SGHTA, CDR2 FQGTGA. The CDR3 runs 16 residues. J lost 4 bases, V lost 5 bases, and 5 bases had no gene match. The CDR3 here is CASSPMGLAGADTQYF. Written as DNA, the CDR3 is TGTGCCAGCAGCCCCATGGGACTAGCGGGAGCAGATACGCAGTATTTT.

The J gene is TRBJ1-2, the V gene TRBV21-1; whether TRBD1, the table's D call, matches the DNA was not checked. TRBV21-1 is flagged as a pseudogene. The CDR3 consists of 16 residues. CDR3: CASSKKPGTGDSGYTF. Here the CDR3 DNA reads TGTGCCAGCAGCAAAAAACCCGGGACAGGGGATTCCGGCTACACCTTC.

V is TRBV30 and J is TRBJ1-5, with D unclear. CDR3 size: 12 residues. In germline, CDR1 is GTSNPN, CDR2 SVGIG (reference sequence). The ends were cut back, 4 bases at V and 5 bases at J, with 9 bases in the middle. The CDR3 sequence: CAWNRRDQPQHF. As DNA, the CDR3 is TGTGCCTGGAACCGACGGGATCAGCCCCAGCATTTT.

The rearrangement links TRBV5-6 to TRBJ1-1; D gene ambiguous. V was shortened by 4 bases and J by 8 bases, with 15 bases between the two germline ends. The CDR3 has 13 amino acids. Looked up from germline, CDR1 is SGHDT and CDR2 is YYEEEE. CDR3 nucleotides: TGTGCCAGCAGCCATATCTATCGAGAGGAAGCTTTCTTT. It is translated as CASSHIYREEAFF. Complete variable domain (other parts from reference TRBV5-6 and TRBJ1-1): DAGVTQSPTHLIKTRGQQVTLRCSPKSGHDTVSWYQQALGQGPQFIFQYYEEEERQRGNFPDRFSGHQFPNYSSELNVNALLLGDSALYLCASSHIYREEAFFGQGTRLTVV.

V gene TRBV27 combines with J gene TRBJ1-5; D is perhaps TRBD1 (6 bases). The CDR3 has 19 residues. The V end lost 5 bases, the J end lost 0 bases, and 23 bases lay between the germline ends. Per the germline V gene, CDR1 is MNHEY and CDR2 is SMNVEV (reference sequence). The CDR3 region is CASSNGTNPPGHSNQPQHF. The CDR3 DNA follows: TGTGCCAGCAGTAACGGGACAAATCCGCCAGGCCATAGCAATCAGCCCCAGCATTTT.

V and J are TRBV4-2 and TRBJ2-1, with D unresolved. The CDR3 runs to 17 residues. Germline-derived CDR1 and CDR2 are LGHNA and YNFKEQ. V lost 1 base, J lost 4 bases, and 17 bases lay in between. The CDR3 is CASSQGLGRPEYNEQFF. CDR3 coding DNA: TGTGCCAGCAGCCAAGGCCTAGGGCGACCTGAATACAATGAGCAGTTCTTC.

The V call is TRBV11-2, the J call TRBJ1-3; D possibly corresponds to TRBD1 (5 bases). The CDR3 totals 13 residues. Germline CDR1 reads SGHAT; CDR2 reads FQNNGV. V was clipped by 5 bases and J by 4 bases, with 9 bases between them. In DNA form, the CDR3 reads TGTGCCAGCAGCCCCAGGGCCGGAAACACCATATATTTT. Translated: CASSPRAGNTIYF.

The genes are TRBV9 and TRBJ2-1; the D is unclear. The V and J ends lost 2 bases and 6 bases respectively, with 12 bases between them. In germline, CDR1 is SGDLS, CDR2 YYNGEE. The CDR3 contains 14 residues. This chain's CDR3 is CASSVFPTGNEQFF. DNA for the CDR3: TGTGCCAGCAGCGTTTTTCCGACGGGCAATGAGCAGTTCTTC.

The chain couples TRBV7-3 to TRBJ2-2; 9 bases map to TRBD2. V lost 2 bases to trimming and J lost 3 bases; unmatched junction nucleotides: 4. CDR1 is SGHTA and CDR2 is FQGTGA in the germline V gene. This CDR3 spans 16 amino acids. The CDR3 DNA is TGTGCCAGCAGCTTAGCGGGAGGGCCGTACACCGGGGAGCTGTTTTTT. Protein product: CASSLAGGPYTGELFF.

This clone has more than one count but fewer than ten. This chain joins TRBV5-6 and TRBJ1-1; D not certain. V shed 1 base and J shed 5 bases, with 9 bases lying between them. CDR3 length equals 13 residues. Looked up from germline, CDR1 is SGHDT and CDR2 is YYEEEE. CDR3 region: CASSLRPGTEAFF. The CDR3 nucleotides are TGTGCCAGCAGCTTGAGGCCGGGGACTGAAGCTTTCTTT.

The V and J genes are TRBV7-2 and TRBJ1-5; unclear D gene. The CDR3 spans 16 residues. The ends were cut back, 2 bases at V and 3 bases at J, with 14 bases in the middle. Looked up from germline, CDR1 is SGHTA and CDR2 is FQGNSA. The CDR3 DNA sequence: TGTGCCAGCAGCTTATCGCGAAAGGGTGCCAATCAGCCCCAGCATTTT. Amino acid sequence: CASSLSRKGANQPQHF.

The rearrangement uses TRBV7-6 and TRBJ2-7; D uncertain. V was trimmed by 4 bases and J by 0 bases, leaving 10 bases between them. CDR3 size: 14 residues. In germline, CDR1 is SGHVS, CDR2 FNYEAQ. CDR3 DNA: TGTGCCAGCAGCTCTGTCGGTCCCTCCTACGAGCAGTACTTC. Translating it yields CASSSVGPSYEQYF. Full variable domain (rest looked up from reference TRBV7-6 and TRBJ2-7): GAGVSQSPRYKVTKRGQDVALRCDPISGHVSLYWYRQALGQGPEFLTYFNYEAQQDKSGLPNDRFSAERPEGSISTLTIQRTEQRDSAMYRCASSSVGPSYEQYFGPGTRLTVT.

The chain has TRBV28 and TRBJ2-7; 10 bases map to TRBD2. After removal of 6 bases from V and 0 bases from J, the junction contained 2 bases not matched to a gene. The CDR3 is 14 amino acids. CDR1 is MDHEN, CDR2 SYDVKM, per germline. The DNA of the CDR3 is TGTGCCAGCAGACTAGCGGGGTTCTCCTACGAGCAGTACTTC. This gives the protein CASRLAGFSYEQYF.

This clone was seen only once. The genes are TRBV10-3 and TRBJ2-1; 13 bases match TRBD2. Germline V gives CDR1 ENHRY, CDR2 SYGVKD. The CDR3 runs to 20 residues. With 4 bases clipped from V and 0 bases from J, the junction kept 12 bases outside the gene matches. CDR3 in DNA: TGTGCCATCAGTGGCCCACTCGGACTAGCGGGAGTTAGCTCCTACAATGAGCAGTTCTTC. Translating it yields CAISGPLGLAGVSSYNEQFF.

The chain joins TRBV7-9 to TRBJ1-6; D is unresolved. V was cut by 5 bases and J by 7 bases, with 6 bases left in between. The germline V gene has CDR1 SEHNR and CDR2 FQNEAQ (reference sequence). The CDR3 runs 12 residues. This chain's CDR3 is CASSRQNSPLHF. CDR3 in DNA: TGTGCCAGCAGCCGTCAAAATTCACCCCTCCACTTT.